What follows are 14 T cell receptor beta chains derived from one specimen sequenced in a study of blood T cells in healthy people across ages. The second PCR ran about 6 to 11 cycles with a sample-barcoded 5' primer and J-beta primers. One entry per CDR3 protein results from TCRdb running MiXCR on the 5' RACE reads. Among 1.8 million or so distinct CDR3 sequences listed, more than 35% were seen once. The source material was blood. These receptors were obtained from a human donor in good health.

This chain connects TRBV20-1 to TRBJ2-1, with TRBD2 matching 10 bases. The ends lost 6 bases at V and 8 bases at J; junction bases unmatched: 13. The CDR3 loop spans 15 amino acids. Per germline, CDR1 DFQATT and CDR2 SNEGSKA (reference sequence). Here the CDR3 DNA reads TGCAGTGCAGTGGGCTTAGCGGGGGGTGGAGATGAGCAGTTCTTC. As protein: CSAVGLAGGGDEQFF.

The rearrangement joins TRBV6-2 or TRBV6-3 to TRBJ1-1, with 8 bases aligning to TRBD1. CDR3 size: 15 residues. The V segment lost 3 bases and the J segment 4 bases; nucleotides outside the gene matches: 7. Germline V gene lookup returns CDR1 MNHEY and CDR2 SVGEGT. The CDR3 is CASSYEGQGITEAFF. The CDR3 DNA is TGTGCCAGCAGTTATGAAGGACAGGGAATCACTGAAGCTTTCTTT.

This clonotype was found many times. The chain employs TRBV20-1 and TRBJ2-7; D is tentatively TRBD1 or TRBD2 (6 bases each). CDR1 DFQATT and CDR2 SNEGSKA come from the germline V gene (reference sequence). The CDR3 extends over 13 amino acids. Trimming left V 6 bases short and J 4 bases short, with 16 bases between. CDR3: CSAPRGGMYEQYF. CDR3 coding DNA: TGCAGTGCCCCGCGAGGGGGGATGTACGAGCAGTACTTC.

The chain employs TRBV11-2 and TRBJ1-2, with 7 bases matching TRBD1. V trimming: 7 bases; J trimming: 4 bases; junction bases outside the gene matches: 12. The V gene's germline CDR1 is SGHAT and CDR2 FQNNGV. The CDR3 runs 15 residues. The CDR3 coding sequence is TGTGCCAGCAAAAGAACACCGACAGGGATCTATGGCTACACCTTC. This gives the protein CASKRTPTGIYGYTF. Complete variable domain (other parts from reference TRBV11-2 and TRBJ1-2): EAGVAQSPRYKIIEKRQSVAFWCNPISGHATLYWYQQILGQGPKLLIQFQNNGVVDDSQLPKDRFSAERLKGVDSTLKIQPAKLEDSAVYLCASKRTPTGIYGYTFGSGTRLTVV.

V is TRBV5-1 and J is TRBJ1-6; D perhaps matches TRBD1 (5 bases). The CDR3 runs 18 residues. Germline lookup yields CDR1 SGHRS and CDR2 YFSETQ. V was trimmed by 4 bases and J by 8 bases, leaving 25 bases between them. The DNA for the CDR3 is TGCGCCAGCAGCGCTGGTAGTTGGGGCCGCCTTCTTGATTCACCCCTCCACTTT. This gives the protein CASSAGSWGRLLDSPLHF.

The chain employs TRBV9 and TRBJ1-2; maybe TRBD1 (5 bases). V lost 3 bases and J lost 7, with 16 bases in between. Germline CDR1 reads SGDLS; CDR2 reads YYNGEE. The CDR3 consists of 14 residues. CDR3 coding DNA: TGTGCCAGCAGCGCCCCCCCAGACAGTCGTGGCTACACCTTC. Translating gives CASSAPPDSRGYTF.

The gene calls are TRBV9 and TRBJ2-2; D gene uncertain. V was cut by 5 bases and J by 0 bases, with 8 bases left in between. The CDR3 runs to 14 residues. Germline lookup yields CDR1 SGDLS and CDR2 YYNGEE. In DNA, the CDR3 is TGTGCCAGCAGAGAAGCGCCGAACACCGGGGAGCTGTTTTTT. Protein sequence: CASREAPNTGELFF.

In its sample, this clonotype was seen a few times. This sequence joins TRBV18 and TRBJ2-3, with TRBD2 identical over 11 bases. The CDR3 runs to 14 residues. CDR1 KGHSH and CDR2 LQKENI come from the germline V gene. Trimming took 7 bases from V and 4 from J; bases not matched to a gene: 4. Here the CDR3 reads CASFRLAGPDTQYF. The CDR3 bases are TGTGCCAGCTTCCGACTAGCGGGGCCAGATACGCAGTATTTT.

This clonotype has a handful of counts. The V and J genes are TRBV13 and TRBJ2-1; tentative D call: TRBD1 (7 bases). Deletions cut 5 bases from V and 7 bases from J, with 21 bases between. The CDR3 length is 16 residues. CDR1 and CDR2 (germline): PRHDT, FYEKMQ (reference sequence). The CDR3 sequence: CASSPEGAALGNEQFF. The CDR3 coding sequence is TGTGCCAGCAGCCCGGAGGGGGCCGCCCTTGGTAATGAGCAGTTCTTC.

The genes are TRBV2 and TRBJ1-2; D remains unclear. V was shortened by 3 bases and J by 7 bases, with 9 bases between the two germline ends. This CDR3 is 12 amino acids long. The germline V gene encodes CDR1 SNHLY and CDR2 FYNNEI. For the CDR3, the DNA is TGTGCCAGCAGTGACCACTTGGGTGGCTACACCTTC. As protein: CASSDHLGGYTF.

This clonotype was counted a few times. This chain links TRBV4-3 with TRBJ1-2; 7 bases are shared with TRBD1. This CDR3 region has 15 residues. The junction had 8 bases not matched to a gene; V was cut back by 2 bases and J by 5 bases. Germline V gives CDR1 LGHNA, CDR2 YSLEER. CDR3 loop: CASSQSRGQAYGYTF. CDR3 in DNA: TGCGCCAGCAGCCAAAGTAGAGGACAGGCATATGGCTACACCTTC.

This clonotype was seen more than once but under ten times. For the CDR3, the DNA is TGTGCCAGCAGCCATAACGTCGGACAGGGAAGGGACGAGCAGTACTTC. Encoded protein: CASSHNVGQGRDEQYF. The genes are TRBV3-1 and TRBJ2-7; TRBD1 aligns across 8 bases. Germline loops: CDR1 LGHDT, CDR2 YNNKEL (reference sequence). The CDR3 has 16 amino acids. With V trimmed by 3 bases and J by 5 bases, 12 bases remained unmatched.

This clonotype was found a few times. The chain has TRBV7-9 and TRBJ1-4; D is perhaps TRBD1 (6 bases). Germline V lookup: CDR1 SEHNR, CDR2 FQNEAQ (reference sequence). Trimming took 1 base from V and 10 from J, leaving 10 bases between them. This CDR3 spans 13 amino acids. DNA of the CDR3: TGTGCCAGCAGCTTAGAGGCAGGGGCAAAACTGTTTTTT. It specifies CASSLEAGAKLFF. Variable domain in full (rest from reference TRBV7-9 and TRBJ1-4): DTGVSQNPRHKITKRGQNVTFRCDPISEHNRLYWYRQTLGQGPEFLTYFQNEAQLEKSRLLSDRFSAERPKGSFSTLEIQRTEQGDSAMYLCASSLEAGAKLFFGSGTQLSVL.

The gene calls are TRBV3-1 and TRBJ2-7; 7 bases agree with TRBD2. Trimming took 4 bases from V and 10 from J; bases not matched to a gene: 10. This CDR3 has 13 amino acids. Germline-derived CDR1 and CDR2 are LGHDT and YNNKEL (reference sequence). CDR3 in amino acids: CASSLQRGGSQYF. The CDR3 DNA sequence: TGTGCCAGCAGCCTCCAGCGGGGAGGGTCCCAGTACTTC.